The 18 T cell receptor beta chains below come from one sample, sequenced in a study of cytomegalovirus exposure and HLA in healthy donors (TCRdb year 2017). The method was the immunoSEQ multiplex PCR assay. A mixture of 60 forward primers for TCR Vbeta segments and 13 reverse primers for TCR Jbeta segments was used in the multiplex PCR. The table was pulled from immuneACCESS by TCRdb, which kept in-frame rearrangements only. Such tables lose some clones; where checked, under half of the loss comes from unresolved V genes, and the rest has no known cause. This sample is represented by roughly 88,000 clones; roughly 70% of them were singletons. The biggest ten clones account for 2.5% to 3% of the sample. Sample: PBMCs. Every receptor here comes from a man in his fifties in good health and CMV-seronegative.

The chain uses TRBV5-4 and TRBJ2-3; D is unclear. Trimming shortened V by 4 bases and J by 9 bases, and 12 bases separated the two germline ends. The CDR3 extends over 12 amino acids. Germline V gene data show CDR1 as SGHNT and CDR2 as YYREEE (reference sequence). CDR3 amino acids: CASSPPGATQYF. The CDR3 coding sequence is TGTGCCAGCAGCCCGCCTGGAGCCACGCAGTATTTT.

With respect to this clone: This CDR3 is missing its conserved last phenylalanine or tryptophan, likely due to a read error. The DNA for the CDR3 is TGCGCCAGCAGCCAAGATAAGGGGGCGCAATCAGATACGCAGTATGTT. It yields the protein CASSQDKGAQSDTQYV. The V call is TRBV4-1, the J call TRBJ2-3, with 7 positions matching TRBD1. Unmatched junction bases numbered 7, after V lost 0 bases and J lost 4 bases. Germline loops: CDR1 MGHRA, CDR2 YSYEKL. This CDR3 contains 16 residues.

In its sample, this clone was seen many times. CDR3 sequence (DNA): TGTGCCAGCAGCCAAAATTCAGGGGATACGCAGTATTTT. This codes for CASSQNSGDTQYF. V is TRBV7-2 and J is TRBJ2-3; D is perhaps TRBD1 (5 bases). CDR3 length equals 13 residues. Trimming took off 5 bases at V and 6 bases at J, with 12 bases between the two ends. CDR1 is SGHTA, CDR2 FQGNSA, per germline.

The chain links TRBV9 to TRBJ2-5, with 11 bases aligning to TRBD2. This CDR3 has 14 residues. The ends lost 4 bases at V and 5 bases at J; junction bases unmatched: 4. Germline V gene lookup returns CDR1 SGDLS and CDR2 YYNGEE. The CDR3 sequence: CASSSSSGRETQYF. In nucleotides, the CDR3 is TGTGCCAGCAGCTCTTCTAGCGGGAGGGAGACCCAGTACTTC.

The genes are TRBV4-2 and TRBJ1-6, with 7 bases identical to TRBD1. The germline V gene has CDR1 LGHNA and CDR2 YNFKEQ. With 5 bases clipped from V and 7 bases from J, the junction kept 11 bases outside the gene matches. The CDR3 sequence is 16 residues long. In nucleotides, the CDR3 is TGTGCCAGCAGCACCCCCCCGGGACAGCTAAATTCACCCCTCCACTTT. Its protein is CASSTPPGQLNSPLHF.

This rearrangement joins TRBV10-3 to TRBJ2-3; 8 bases fit TRBD2. This CDR3 is built from 15 residues. Germline loops: CDR1 ENHRY, CDR2 SYGVKD. Germline trimming cut 6 bases from V and 4 bases from J; bases unmatched to any gene: 9. The CDR3 here is CAIRDPGGRSDTQYF. The CDR3 bases are TGTGCCATCAGGGACCCGGGGGGGAGATCAGATACGCAGTATTTT.

This sequence joins TRBV18 and TRBJ1-3, with D perhaps matching TRBD1 (6 bases). Germline-derived CDR1 and CDR2 are KGHSH and LQKENI. This CDR3 spans 13 amino acids. Trimming cost V 5 bases and J 4 bases, with 9 bases left between them. In nucleotides, the CDR3 is TGTGCCAGCTCAACGGACAGCGGAAACACCATATATTTT. Residues: CASSTDSGNTIYF.

The chain carries TRBV4-1 and TRBJ2-5; D is perhaps TRBD2 (5 bases). Trimming took 0 bases from V and 7 from J, leaving 12 bases between them. Germline-derived CDR1 and CDR2 are MGHRA and YSYEKL. This CDR3 is 14 amino acids long. As DNA, the CDR3 is TGCGCCAGCAGCCAAGAGGAAAGACTACGGACCCAGTACTTC. Its translation is CASSQEERLRTQYF.

This clone was counted between two and nine times. The genes are TRBV9 and TRBJ1-2; 7 bases align to TRBD1. Looked up from germline, CDR1 is SGDLS and CDR2 is YYNGEE. The CDR3 is 13 amino acids. V shed 4 bases, J shed 4 bases, and the junction held 4 bases outside the gene matches. The CDR3 here is CASSPGGTYGYTF. In DNA, the CDR3 is TGTGCCAGCAGCCCAGGGGGGACCTATGGCTACACCTTC.

In its sample, this clone was seen a few times. The chain links TRBV19 to TRBJ1-5; D is unresolved. Looked up from germline, CDR1 is LNHDA and CDR2 is SQIVND (reference sequence). The CDR3 has 14 residues. V was pared by 7 bases and J by 3 bases, with 13 bases between. CDR3 in DNA: TGTGCCAGTAAGATCCGGGGAACCAATCAGCCCCAGCATTTT. Translating it yields CASKIRGTNQPQHF.

The chain joins TRBV5-1 to TRBJ2-5; D may be TRBD1 (6 bases). V shed 0 bases and J shed 4 bases, with 13 bases lying between them. Germline CDR1 is SGHRS and CDR2 is YFSETQ. The CDR3 loop spans 15 amino acids. CDR3 in amino acids: CASSLAIGGSETQYF. CDR3 sequence (DNA): TGCGCCAGCAGCTTGGCTATAGGGGGTTCAGAGACCCAGTACTTC.

The rearrangement links TRBV10-3 to TRBJ1-2; D might be TRBD1 (5 bases). V was pared by 8 bases and J by 2 bases, with 12 bases between. Germline-derived CDR1 and CDR2 are ENHRY and SYGVKD. This CDR3 has 13 residues. In DNA form, the CDR3 reads TGTGCCATCGGGCGGGGGGTGAACTATGGCTACACCTTC. This sequence encodes CAIGRGVNYGYTF.

This sequence joins TRBV30 and TRBJ1-1; no clear D gene. The CDR3 is made up of 15 amino acids. The V end was cut by 1 base, the J end by 2 bases, with 14 bases between. Per germline, CDR1 GTSNPN and CDR2 SVGIG (reference sequence). In DNA, the CDR3 is TGTGCCTGGAGTGACCCCCCCGGACTCAACACTGAAGCTTTCTTT. Its protein product is CAWSDPPGLNTEAFF. Full variable domain (rest looked up from reference TRBV30 and TRBJ1-1): SQTIHQWPATLVQPVGSPLSLECTVEGTSNPNLYWYRQAAGRGLQLLFYSVGIGQISSEVPQNLSASRPQDRQFILSSKKLLLSDSGFYLCAWSDPPGLNTEAFFGQGTRLTVV.

This clone was observed a few times. The CDR3 reads CASSLVGQHLQEEKLFF. The CDR3 DNA reads TGCGCCAGCAGCTTGGTGGGACAACACCTTCAGGAGGAAAAACTGTTTTTT. V usage is TRBV5-1 and J usage is TRBJ1-4; a weak D match, TRBD1 (6 bases). V was clipped by 0 bases and J by 8 bases, with 20 bases between them. CDR3 length: 17 residues. The V gene's germline CDR1 is SGHRS and CDR2 YFSETQ.

The V call is TRBV5-4, the J call TRBJ1-1, with 7 bases aligning to TRBD1. The CDR3 consists of 13 residues. Trimming cost V 4 bases and J 2 bases; bases outside gene matches: 2. Germline CDR1 reads SGHNT; CDR2 reads YYREEE (reference sequence). As DNA, the CDR3 is TGTGCCAGCAGCAGGGACAGTAACACTGAAGCTTTCTTT. Residues: CASSRDSNTEAFF.

The chain couples TRBV30 to TRBJ2-1; no clear D gene. Germline CDR1 is GTSNPN and CDR2 is SVGIG (reference sequence). V shed 0 bases and J shed 2 bases, with 11 bases lying between them. The CDR3 loop spans 15 amino acids. The CDR3 region has the DNA TGTGCCTGGAGTGTAGGAGCGCATACCTACAATGAGCAGTTCTTC. The encoded protein is CAWSVGAHTYNEQFF. The full variable domain, its missing parts supplied by reference TRBV30 and TRBJ2-1, is SQTIHQWPATLVQPVGSPLSLECTVEGTSNPNLYWYRQAAGRGLQLLFYSVGIGQISSEVPQNLSASRPQDRQFILSSKKLLLSDSGFYLCAWSVGAHTYNEQFFGPGTRLTVL.

This clone was recorded only once. The V gene is TRBV5-1, the J gene TRBJ2-2; no clear D gene. This CDR3 comprises 14 residues. V was shortened by 1 base and J by 0 bases, with 4 bases between the two germline ends. Germline assignment: CDR1 SGHRS and CDR2 YFSETQ. The CDR3 region is CASSLNSNTGELFF. The DNA of the CDR3 is TGCGCCAGCAGCTTGAACTCGAACACCGGGGAGCTGTTTTTT.

The V gene is TRBV5-4, the J gene TRBJ1-2; 8 bases map to TRBD1. The V gene end was trimmed by 4 bases and the J gene end by 5 bases; junction bases not matched to a gene: 10. Germline CDR1 and CDR2: SGHNT and YYREEE (reference sequence). The CDR3 runs to 15 residues. This CDR3 is CASSKPGQDPYGYTF. Written as DNA, the CDR3 is TGTGCCAGCAGCAAACCGGGACAGGACCCTTATGGCTACACCTTC.